This T cell receptor (beta chain) was captured in a study of sequential checkpoint blockade in melanoma. The CDR3 consists of 13 residues. Germline V lookup: CDR1 MNHEY, CDR2 SMNVEV (reference sequence). V gave up 5 bases and J gave up 10 bases, with 15 bases separating them. Sequenced by immunoSEQ multiplex PCR; TCRdb stores in-frame clones only, minus some. The sample contains 9,500 to 15,000 clones, roughly 85% of which appear only once. Indicated treatment: randomized to nivolumab then ipilimumab (arm A) or the reverse (arm B). Live CD3+CD8+ CD19− CD56− cells were sorted from PBMCs. This clone is termed large (0.1 to 1%).

This receptor was obtained from a human donor with melanoma. Sequences were derived from CD8+ T cells sorted from blood (inferred from file names), sampled from a patient given nivolumab and ipilimumab in sequence. V and J are TRBV27 and TRBJ2-1; the D gene is possibly TRBD2 (6 bases). CDR3 in amino acids: CASSPTSQWEQFF. The CDR3 DNA reads as TGTGCCAGCAGTCCTACTAGCCAGTGGGAGCAGTTCTTC.